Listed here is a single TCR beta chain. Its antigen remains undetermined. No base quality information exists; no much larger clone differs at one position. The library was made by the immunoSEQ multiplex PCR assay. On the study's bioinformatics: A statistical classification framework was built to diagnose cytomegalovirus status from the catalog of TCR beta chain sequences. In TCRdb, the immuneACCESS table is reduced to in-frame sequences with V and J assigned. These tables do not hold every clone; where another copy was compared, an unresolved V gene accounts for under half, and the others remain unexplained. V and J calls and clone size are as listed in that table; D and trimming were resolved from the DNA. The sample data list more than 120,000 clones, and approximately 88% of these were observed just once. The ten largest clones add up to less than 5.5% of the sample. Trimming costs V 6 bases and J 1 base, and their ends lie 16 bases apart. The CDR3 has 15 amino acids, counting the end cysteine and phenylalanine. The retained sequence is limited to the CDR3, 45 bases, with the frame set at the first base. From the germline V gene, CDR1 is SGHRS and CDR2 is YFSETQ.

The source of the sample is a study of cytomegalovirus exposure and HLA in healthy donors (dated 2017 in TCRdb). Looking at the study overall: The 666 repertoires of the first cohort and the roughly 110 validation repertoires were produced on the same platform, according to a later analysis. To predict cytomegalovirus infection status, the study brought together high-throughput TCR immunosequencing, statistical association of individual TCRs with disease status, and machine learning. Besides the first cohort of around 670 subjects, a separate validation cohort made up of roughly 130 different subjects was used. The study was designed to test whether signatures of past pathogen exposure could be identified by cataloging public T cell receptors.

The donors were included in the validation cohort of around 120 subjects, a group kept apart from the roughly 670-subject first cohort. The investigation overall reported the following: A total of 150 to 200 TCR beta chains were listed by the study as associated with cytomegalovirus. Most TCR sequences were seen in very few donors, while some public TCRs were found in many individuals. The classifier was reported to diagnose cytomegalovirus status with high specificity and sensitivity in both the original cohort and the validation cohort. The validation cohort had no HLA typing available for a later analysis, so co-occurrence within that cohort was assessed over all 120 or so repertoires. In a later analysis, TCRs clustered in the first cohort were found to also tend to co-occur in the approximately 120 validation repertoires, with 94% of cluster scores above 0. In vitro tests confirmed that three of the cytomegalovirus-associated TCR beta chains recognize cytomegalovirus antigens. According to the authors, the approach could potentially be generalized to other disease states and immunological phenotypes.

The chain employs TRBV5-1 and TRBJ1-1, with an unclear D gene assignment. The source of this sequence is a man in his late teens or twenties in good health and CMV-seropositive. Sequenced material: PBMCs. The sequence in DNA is TGCGCCAGCACCCGGAGACCCCTCGAGAACACTGAAGCTTTCTTT. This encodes CASTRRPLENTEAFF.